These T cell receptor beta chains were read from a single sample in a study of cytomegalovirus exposure and HLA in healthy donors. Sequenced by immunoSEQ multiplex PCR; TCRdb stores in-frame clones only, minus some. The repertoire holds about 110,000 clones, with approximately 72% as singletons. The sample was PBMCs. The receptors shown here come from a man between 25 and 39 years old in good health and CMV-seronegative. Both conserved end residues are part of each CDR3. Fields, in order: J gene, V gene, D gene, CDR3 protein. The D gene is left open where the match is weak.

TRBJ1-2 | TRBV6-6 | . | CASSYDPAVNYGYTF
TRBJ2-7 | TRBV10-2 | TRBD2 | CAFSGSKYYEQYF
TRBJ1-6 | TRBV14 | TRBD1 | CASSQDFARQGFGNSPLHF
TRBJ2-7 | TRBV9 | TRBD1 | CASSEGARQSYEQYF
TRBJ2-1 | TRBV19 | . | CASSTRGGRYNEQFF
TRBJ2-4 | TRBV18 | TRBD1 | CASSRDSPKNIQYF
TRBJ2-5 | TRBV11-3 | TRBD1 | CASSDPGQGIKETQYF
TRBJ1-4 | TRBV2 | . | CATLKSRSVWRNEKLFF
TRBJ1-2 | TRBV18 | . | CASSPDQDNGYTF
TRBJ1-1 | TRBV5-1 | . | CASSREGGGGTEAFF
TRBJ2-1 | TRBV6-1 | TRBD1 | CASSVRTGGTYNEQFF
TRBJ2-7 | TRBV29-1 | . | CSIIWTVPYEQYF
TRBJ2-6 | TRBV28 | . | CASSLLQAGANVLTF
TRBJ2-3 | TRBV27 | TRBD2 | CASSLLLAGVSDTQYF
TRBJ2-1 | TRBV18 | TRBD1 | CASSPPGPGTGSNEQFF
TRBJ1-1 | TRBV27 | . | CASSRGFTEAFF
TRBJ1-1 | TRBV27 | . | CASSTVMNTEAFF
TRBJ2-7 | TRBV5-4 | TRBD2 | CASSPGTSGGYEQYF
TRBJ2-7 | TRBV10-2 | TRBD2 | CASSDWRGGTYEQYF
TRBJ2-3 | TRBV5-6 | . | CASSSSDTQYF
TRBJ1-1 | TRBV19 | . | CASSMTPLNTEAFF
TRBJ2-3 | TRBV4-3 | TRBD2 | CASSLGRRGGPGDTQYF
TRBJ1-6 | TRBV6-5 | . | CASSPGVNSPLHF
TRBJ2-2 | TRBV15 | TRBD1 | CATSSHNRGPTNTGELFF
TRBJ1-2 | TRBV27 | TRBD1 | CASSLTGAEDGYTF
TRBJ2-5 | TRBV9 | TRBD1 | CASSVRTGGTETQYF
TRBJ1-2 | TRBV15 | . | CATSRDQQANYGYTF
TRBJ1-4 | TRBV6-1 | . | CASRDPGEYNEKLFF
TRBJ1-1 | TRBV9 | TRBD1 | CASSVGGGTGGHTEAFF
TRBJ1-1 | TRBV5-1 | . | CASSLTDMNTEAFF
TRBJ2-7 | TRBV11-2 | . | CASNPSWGRASYEQYF